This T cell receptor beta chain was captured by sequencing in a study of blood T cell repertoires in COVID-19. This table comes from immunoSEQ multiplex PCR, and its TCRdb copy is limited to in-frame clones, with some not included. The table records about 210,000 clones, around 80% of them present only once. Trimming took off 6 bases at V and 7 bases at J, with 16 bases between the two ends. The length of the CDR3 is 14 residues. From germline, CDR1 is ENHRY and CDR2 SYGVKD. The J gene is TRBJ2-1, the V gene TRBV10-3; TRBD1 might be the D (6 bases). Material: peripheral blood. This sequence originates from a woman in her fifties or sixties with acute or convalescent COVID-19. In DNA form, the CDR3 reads TGTGCCATCAGCCCCTGGGGGCTGGGTAATGAGCAGTTCTTC. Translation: CAISPWGLGNEQFF.